This T cell receptor (beta chain) was found in a study of somatic mutations in cytotoxic T cells in rheumatoid arthritis. Across the study: Collection of patient blood (approximately 27 ml EDTA) took place right after diagnosis, before any treatment. Certain V beta antibody-stained T-cell populations, V beta1+ cells sequenced for TCRB among them, were flow-sorted to nearly 100% purity. The study's findings and limits: Exceedance of 20% of CD8+ cells by the largest CD8+ clone occurred in about an eighth of the 65 patients.

CDR3 length: 11 residues. V lost 6 bases, J lost 0 bases, and 5 bases lay in between. CDR1 DFQATT and CDR2 SNEGSKA come from the germline V gene (reference sequence). On this clone: Its antigen is as yet unknown.

The method was immunoSEQ multiplex PCR; TCRdb's version includes in-frame clones alone and lacks a portion of them. This repertoire shows roughly 17,000 clones, around 85% found once; its top ten account for around 7%. Purity of the CD4+ and CD8+ cells, isolated by positive magnetic bead selection, was checked by flow cytometry. The sequence was obtained from a woman aged 40 to 50 with rheumatoid arthritis. Sequences were obtained from CD8+ T cells sorted from blood. The gene calls are TRBV20-1 and TRBJ1-1, with D unclear. This CDR3 reads CSAPVNTEAFF. The CDR3 DNA follows: TGCAGTGCCCCTGTGAACACTGAAGCTTTCTTT.